Reported below is one T cell receptor (beta chain). No cognate antigen has been identified for it. Nothing much larger sits one base from this clone, and base qualities are not available. TCR CDR3 regions were amplified from genomic DNA by multiplex PCR using the deep immunoSEQ assay. For each cell subset, the extracted genomic DNA was distributed evenly across all wells of several immunoSEQ 96-well plates, and each plate served as one replicate. For sorted subsets, around 200 ng genomic DNA, equal to about 30,000 T cell genomes, was loaded into each replicate PCR. The purified libraries were quantified using a Qubit 3.0 fluorometer, sized with a Bioanalyzer 2100, and then quantified again using the KAPA Library Quantification kit. Each immunoSEQ 96-well plate was sequenced on its own single-read 150-cycle Illumina NextSeq 550 flow cell. On the authors' methods: Because the immunoSEQ output held only junctional sequences and lacked quality scores, the filtering could not match the filtering applied to full-length reads. To assign V/J genes and CDR3, sequences were annotated against IMGT germline references using PyIR, a Python wrapper for IgBLAST v1.9. Any read was removed if the V/J assignment was weak (E-value above 1e-6), the CDR3 was missing, or the read contained stop codons, out-of-frame junctions, or ambiguous translated residues. A V3J clonotype was defined by an identical inferred V gene, J gene, and CDR3 amino acid sequence. The percentage overlap between two repertoires was calculated by dividing the number of shared unique clonotypes by the size of the smaller repertoire. RTK rarefaction, the Chao1 estimator, and Recon v2.1 estimates of unobserved clonotypes were used to assess repertoire richness. For all TCRbeta clonotypes obtained by the gDNA method from four donors, generation probabilities were computed with OLGA. TCRdb mirrors the immuneACCESS table, restricted to in-frame sequences. Some clones are absent from its copies; in checked studies, under half trace to an unresolved V gene, and the reason for the others is unknown. Clonal size and the V and J genes are those of that table, whereas D and trimming came from the DNA. Recorded for this sample are millions of clones; 95% of them occurred a single time. About 0.13% of the sample lies in the top ten.

These data belong to a study of shared clonotypes between healthy human individuals (dated by TCRdb to about 2020). Turning to the overall study: The cohort included three men and two women between 18 and 49 years of age. For each donor, CD4 naive and CD4 memory were each given three plates, CD8 naive was given two plates, and CD8 memory was given one plate. Blood TCR repertoires of five healthy adults were deeply sequenced to estimate repertoire size and the extent of clonotype sharing between individuals. Different laboratories and diverse techniques were used to prepare libraries and sequence TCR repertoires, to increase sequencing depth and limit assay-specific biases. Leukapheresis yielded between about 0.85 and 10 billion PBMCs per donor.

The CDR3 covers 15 residues, taking in both the cysteine and the phenylalanine. Only the CDR3 part of the read is kept: 45 bases, read in frame from the first base. The germline V gene sets CDR1 to SNHLY and CDR2 to FYNNEI. Between the V and J ends, shortened by 6 bases and 10 bases respectively, the junction contains 22 bases. Donors were healthy HIV-negative adults with no recently reported acute infections or vaccinations. Every donor was a Caucasian adult living in Nashville, Tennessee, USA. CD4+ T cells were enriched through magnetic negative selection, after which naive cells were positively selected on CD45RA and the remaining negative fraction served as the memory subset. After blood collection by leukapheresis, PBMCs were isolated using Ficoll-Histopaque density gradient centrifugation and then cryopreserved in the vapor phase of liquid nitrogen. Analytical flow cytometry was used to check the purity and quantity of every magnetically sorted T cell population. Genomic DNA was isolated from every sorted fraction and measured by UV absorbance on a Nanodrop 2000c.

Paper-wide results and their limitations: Estimated clonotype richness was generally larger for naive than for memory subsets. Only blood was sampled, and tissue TCR repertoires likely differ from those in blood. Incomplete sequencing was indicated by rarefaction of sorted-subset datasets, despite the large sequencing depth. Because the study included a small number of donors, the genetic and exposure-history diversity represented was limited. When a few donors were compared, the shared fraction of clonotypes was around 4.6% for naive CD4, around 3.6% for naive CD8, roughly 2.5% for memory CD4, and 0.35% to 0.4% for memory CD8. Pairwise subsampling indicated that sequencing depth was expected to affect the degree of clonotype sharing among donors. Compared with non-shared clonotypes, the clonotypes found in all four sorted-subset donors had higher generation probabilities.

Material: naive CD4+ T cells sorted from blood. The cell subset or site label on this specimen signifies: CD45RA+ positively selected. The V and J segments used are TRBV2 and TRBJ2-1; the D gene is perhaps TRBD2, on 5 matching bases. This clonotype was sampled from a man between 18 and 35 years old in good health. The CDR3 has the sequence CASRTQDGNTMEQFF. The DNA reads TGTGCCAGCAGGACCCAGGACGGGAACACAATGGAGCAGTTCTTC.